These T cell receptor beta chains were read from a single sample in a study of blood T cell repertoires in COVID-19. Sequencing used immunoSEQ multiplex PCR; TCRdb keeps in-frame clones, though not all of them. The table has 150,000 to 200,000 clones, approximately 92% seen once; the top ten hold approximately 0.5%. Sequenced material: peripheral blood. Receptors originate from a man between 45 and 60 years old with acute or convalescent COVID-19. The CDR3 runs from the conserved cysteine through the conserved F or W. Clone size is given for some rows only: seen once, a few or many times, or a class if the clone is expanded.

v_gene	abundance	j_gene	len	CDR3aa
TRBV7-2	NA	TRBJ2-3	16	CASSLWGVGSTDTQYF
TRBV7-3	NA	TRBJ2-1	16	CASSLYDMGLAGVQFF
TRBV10-2	NA	TRBJ1-5	14	CAGRQVRGNQPQHF
TRBV20-1	NA	TRBJ2-1	13	CSASEGARNEQFF
TRBV19	NA	TRBJ1-4	13	CASRDRGREKLFF
TRBV19	NA	TRBJ2-7	14	CASSIAAFSYEQYF
TRBV5-1	NA	TRBJ2-1	16	CASSGFLGQGGYEQFF
TRBV4-2	NA	TRBJ2-1	17	CASSRTLAGTAYNEQFF
TRBV29-1	NA	TRBJ2-7	13	CSIQRTGDGEQYF
TRBV18	NA	TRBJ2-1	12	CASSSQEDEQFF
TRBV28	NA	TRBJ1-1	15	CASITTGGPNTEAFF
TRBV5-1	NA	TRBJ2-1	15	CASSLLAGRYNEQFF
TRBV3-1/TRBV3-2	once	TRBJ2-1	12	CASSHSAHEQFF
TRBV28	NA	TRBJ1-6	11	CASSYNSPLHF
TRBV24-1	once	TRBJ2-3	20	CATSDPTQLTSAYGTDTQYF
TRBV7-2	once	TRBJ2-7	15	CASSFTTGAPYEQYF
TRBV11-2	NA	TRBJ1-2	12	CASSLYDYGYTF
TRBV4-1	NA	TRBJ2-1	17	CASIKTVGATANNEQFF
TRBV12-3/TRBV12-4	few	TRBJ1-1	13	CASSLQDFTEAFF
TRBV11-2	once	TRBJ2-6	13	CASSFGGANVLTF
TRBV7-2	NA	TRBJ2-5	16	CASSIPQLAGQETQYF
TRBV6-6	once	TRBJ2-1	16	CASRGLAGGSYNEQFF
TRBV29-1	NA	TRBJ2-5	13	CSVESTGQETQYF
TRBV2	NA	TRBJ2-7	10	CASGLYEQYF
TRBV7-9	NA	TRBJ2-1	12	CASERGHNEQFF
TRBV2	NA	TRBJ1-5	14	CASSDQTPGQPQHF
TRBV6-6	NA	TRBJ1-3	15	CASSYLQGSGNTIYF
TRBV2	few	TRBJ1-6	15	CASSDPSSYNSPLHF
TRBV6-2/TRBV6-3	NA	TRBJ1-6	18	CASSYIRTVLSRNSPLHF
TRBV4-2	NA	TRBJ1-2	17	CASSQDFRTTSAYGYTF
TRBV11-2	NA	TRBJ2-2	16	CASSLEGGRVTGELFF
TRBV18	NA	TRBJ2-5	15	CASSPPGGVGETQYF
TRBV27	once	TRBJ2-2	14	CASRQGINTGELFF
TRBV19	NA	TRBJ2-1	13	CASSIGPLNEQFF
TRBV19	few	TRBJ1-5	14	CASSITGGNQPQHF
TRBV10-3	once	TRBJ1-2	15	CAISDSTGKNYGYTF
TRBV6-2/TRBV6-3	NA	TRBJ2-1	18	CASSYSGVGGGTYNEQFF